Here is one T cell receptor beta chain with its context. The record originates from a study of blood T cells in healthy people across ages. CDR3 length: 15 amino acids. Germline V lookup: CDR1 SGHRS, CDR2 YFSETQ. V lost 3 bases, J lost 2 bases, and 11 bases lay in between. Then a second PCR, running roughly 7 to 11 cycles, was carried out with a sample-barcoded 5' primer and a J-beta primer mix. TCRdb redid the calling of the 5' RACE reads with MiXCR, one entry per CDR3 protein. The table shows roughly 1,300,000 distinct CDR3 sequences, with approximately 59% occurring only once. J is TRBJ2-2 and V is TRBV5-1; no reliable D call. The receptor was isolated from a man between 18 and 29 years old in good health. The source material was blood. CDR3 region: CASSSGPENTGELFF. As DNA, the CDR3 is TGCGCCAGCAGCTCTGGGCCGGAAAACACCGGGGAGCTGTTTTTT.